Sequencing of this T cell receptor (beta chain) was carried out in a study of shared clonotypes between healthy human individuals. This clone has a handful of counts. Its target is not known. Study-wide results and caveats: Naive CD4 clonotypes were shared across a few donors at 5% to 6%.

At the deep level, the assay was run. Clones were sequenced by immunoSEQ multiplex PCR, and TCRdb holds only the in-frame ones, with some missing. This table holds 550,000 to 700,000 clones, about 80% found once. Donors, without exception, were Caucasian adults residing in Nashville, Tennessee. The investigators split CD4+ cells into a CD45RA+ naive subset and a CD45RA-negative memory subset. This clonotype was obtained from a woman aged 25 to 45 in good health. Sequenced input: memory CD4+ T cells sorted from blood. The subset is: CD45RA-negative fraction.

The CDR3 bases are TGTGTCAGAAGCCGGGACGGACCCTACGAGCAGTACTTC. Protein product: CVRSRDGPYEQYF. The chain is built from TRBV7-5 and TRBJ2-7. TRBV7-5 is termed a pseudogene. The CDR3 loop spans 13 amino acids.